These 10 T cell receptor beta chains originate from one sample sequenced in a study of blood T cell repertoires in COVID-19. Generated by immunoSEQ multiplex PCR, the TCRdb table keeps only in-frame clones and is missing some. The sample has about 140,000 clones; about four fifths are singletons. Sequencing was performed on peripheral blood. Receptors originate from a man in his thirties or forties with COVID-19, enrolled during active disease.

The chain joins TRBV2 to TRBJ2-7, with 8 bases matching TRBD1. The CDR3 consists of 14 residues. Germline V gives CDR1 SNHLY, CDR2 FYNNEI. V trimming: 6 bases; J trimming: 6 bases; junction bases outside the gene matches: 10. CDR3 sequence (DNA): TGTGCCAGCAGGCGGAGCGGACAGGGCAGCGAGCAGTACTTC. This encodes CASRRSGQGSEQYF.

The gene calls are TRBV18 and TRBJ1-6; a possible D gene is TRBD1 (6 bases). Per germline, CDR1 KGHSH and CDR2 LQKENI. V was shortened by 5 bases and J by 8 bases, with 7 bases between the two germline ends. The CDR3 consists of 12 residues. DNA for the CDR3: TGTGCCAGCTCAAAGGGGGATTCACCCCTCCACTTT. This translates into CASSKGDSPLHF.

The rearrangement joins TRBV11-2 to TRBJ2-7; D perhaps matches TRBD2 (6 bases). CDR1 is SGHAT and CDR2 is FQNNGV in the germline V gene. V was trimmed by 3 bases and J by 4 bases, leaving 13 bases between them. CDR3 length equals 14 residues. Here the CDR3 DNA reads TGTGCCAGCAGCTTCCTGACTAGTTCTTACGAGCAGTACTTC. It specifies CASSFLTSSYEQYF. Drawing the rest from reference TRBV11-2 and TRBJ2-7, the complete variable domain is EAGVAQSPRYKIIEKRQSVAFWCNPISGHATLYWYQQILGQGPKLLIQFQNNGVVDDSQLPKDRFSAERLKGVDSTLKIQPAKLEDSAVYLCASSFLTSSYEQYFGPGTRLTVT.

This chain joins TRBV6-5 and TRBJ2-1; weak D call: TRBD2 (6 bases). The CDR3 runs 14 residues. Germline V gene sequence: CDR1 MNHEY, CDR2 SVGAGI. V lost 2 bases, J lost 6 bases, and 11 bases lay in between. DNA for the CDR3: TGTGCCAGCAGTTACACGGGAGTATCCAATGAGCAGTTCTTC. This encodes CASSYTGVSNEQFF.

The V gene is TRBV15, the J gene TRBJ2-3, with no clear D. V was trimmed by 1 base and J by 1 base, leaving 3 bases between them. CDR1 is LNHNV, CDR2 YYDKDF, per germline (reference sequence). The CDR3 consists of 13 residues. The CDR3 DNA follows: TGTGCCACCAGCAGAGTAGGCACAGATACGCAGTATTTT. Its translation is CATSRVGTDTQYF.

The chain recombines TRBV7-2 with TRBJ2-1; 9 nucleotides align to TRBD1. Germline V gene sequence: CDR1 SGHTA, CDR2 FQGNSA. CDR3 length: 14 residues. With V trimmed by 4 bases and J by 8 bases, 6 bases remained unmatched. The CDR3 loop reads CASSSGQGDDEQFF. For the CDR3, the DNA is TGTGCCAGCAGCTCGGGACAGGGTGATGATGAGCAGTTCTTC.

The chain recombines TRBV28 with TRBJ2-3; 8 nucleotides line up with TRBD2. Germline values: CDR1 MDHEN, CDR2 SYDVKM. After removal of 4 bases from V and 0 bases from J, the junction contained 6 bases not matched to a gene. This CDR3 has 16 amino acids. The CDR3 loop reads CASSSVSSGSTDTQYF. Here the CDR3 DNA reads TGTGCCAGCAGTTCGGTTTCTAGCGGGAGCACAGATACGCAGTATTTT.

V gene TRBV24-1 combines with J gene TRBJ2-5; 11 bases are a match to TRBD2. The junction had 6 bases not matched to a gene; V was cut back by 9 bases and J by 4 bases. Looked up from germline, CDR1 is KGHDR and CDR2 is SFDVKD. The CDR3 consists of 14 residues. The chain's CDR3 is CATQGLAAGETQYF. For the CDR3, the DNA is TGTGCCACCCAGGGACTAGCGGCAGGAGAGACCCAGTACTTC.

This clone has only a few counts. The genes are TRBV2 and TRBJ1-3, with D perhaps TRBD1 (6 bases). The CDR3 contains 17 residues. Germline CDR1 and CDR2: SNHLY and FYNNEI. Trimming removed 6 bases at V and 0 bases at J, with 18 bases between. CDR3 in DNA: TGTGCCAGCAGACCAATGACAGGACGCCTCTCTGGAAACACCATATATTTT. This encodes CASRPMTGRLSGNTIYF.

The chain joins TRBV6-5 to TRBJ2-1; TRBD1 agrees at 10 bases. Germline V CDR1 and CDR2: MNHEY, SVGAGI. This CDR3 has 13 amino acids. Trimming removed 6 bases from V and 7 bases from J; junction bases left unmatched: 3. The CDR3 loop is CASSRQGANEQFF. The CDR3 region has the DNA TGTGCCAGCAGCAGACAGGGGGCTAATGAGCAGTTCTTC.